These 29 T cell receptor beta chains were all obtained from the same sample, sequenced in a study of cytomegalovirus exposure and HLA in healthy donors. 13 Jbeta primers and 60 Vbeta primers were used for the PCR. Produced via immunoSEQ multiplex PCR; TCRdb's table is partial and in-frame only. In the table there are about 140,000 clones, less than 85% of which are singletons. The source material was PBMCs. The source of these receptors is a woman between 50 and 59 years old in good health and CMV-seropositive.

The V gene is TRBV5-1, the J gene TRBJ2-2; 7 bases fit TRBD1. The CDR3 contains 23 residues. Germline CDR1 SGHRS, CDR2 YFSETQ. V lost 2 bases, J lost 3 bases, and 28 bases stayed unmatched. CDR3 nucleotides: TGCGCCAGCAGCTTAGCCGACAGGGTTTTTATGGTCTCGGTGTATTGGGACACCGGGGAGCTGTTTTTT. Protein product: CASSLADRVFMVSVYWDTGELFF.

V and J are TRBV7-8 and TRBJ2-5; TRBD2 agrees at 14 bases. The CDR3 totals 17 residues. Germline V lookup: CDR1 SGHVS, CDR2 FQNEAQ. V gave up 1 base and J gave up 9 bases; unmatched junction bases: 10. The CDR3 DNA reads TGTGCCAGCAGCTTAGGGACCGGGACTAGCGGGGGAGGATCCCAGTACTTC. Amino acids: CASSLGTGTSGGGSQYF.

This clone came up a few times. The chain carries TRBV29-1 and TRBJ2-1, with TRBD2 matching 7 bases. This CDR3 comprises 14 residues. J lost 2 bases, V lost 7 bases, and 8 bases had no gene match. Per germline, CDR1 SQVTM and CDR2 ANQGSEA. The CDR3 protein is CSAPGGSPYNEQFF. The DNA of the CDR3 is TGCAGCGCCCCCGGGGGGTCTCCCTACAATGAGCAGTTCTTC.

This chain uses TRBV19 with TRBJ1-5, with D possibly being TRBD1 (6 bases). This CDR3 contains 14 residues. The germline CDR1 and CDR2 sequences are LNHDA and SQIVND (reference sequence). V lost 7 bases and J lost 4, with 14 bases in between. The CDR3 sequence: CASTPGTINQPQHF. CDR3 coding DNA: TGTGCCAGTACCCCTGGGACAATAAATCAGCCCCAGCATTTT.

The chain uses TRBV6-5 and TRBJ1-1; D gene uncertain. V lost 6 bases, J lost 5 bases, and 10 bases lay in between. This CDR3 is built from 12 residues. Germline CDR1 is MNHEY and CDR2 is SVGAGI. The CDR3 DNA reads as TGTGCCAGCAGCACCGGAGGGACTGAAGCTTTCTTT. This sequence encodes CASSTGGTEAFF.

The CDR3 DNA sequence: TGTGCCAGCAGCTCTTCAACTACGGGTGAAAAACTGTTTTTT. Its translation: CASSSSTTGEKLFF. The V gene is TRBV5-4, the J gene TRBJ1-4; D gene uncertain. Germline loops: CDR1 SGHNT, CDR2 YYREEE (reference sequence). The CDR3 is 14 residues long. Trimming took 3 bases from V and 7 from J, leaving 13 bases between them. The full variable domain, rest sourced from reference TRBV5-4 and TRBJ1-4, is ETGVTQSPTHLIKTRGQQVTLRCSSQSGHNTVSWYQQALGQGPQFIFQYYREEENGRGNFPPRFSGLQFPNYSSELNVNALELDDSALYLCASSSSTTGEKLFFGSGTQLSVL.

CDR3 coding DNA: TGCAGCGTTGAAGGGCGGGACAGGGGGGACACCGGGGAGCTGTTTTTT. This codes for CSVEGRDRGDTGELFF. The genes are TRBV29-1 and TRBJ2-2; 11 bases align to TRBD1. J was trimmed by 3 bases and V by 1 base; bases with no gene match: 4. The CDR3 extends over 16 amino acids. CDR1 is SQVTM, CDR2 ANQGSEA, per germline.

The chain has TRBV10-3 and TRBJ2-7; D may be TRBD1 (5 bases). CDR1 and CDR2 (germline): ENHRY, SYGVKD. V was shortened by 2 bases and J by 3 bases, with 5 bases between the two germline ends. The CDR3 sequence is 12 residues long. CDR3: CAISERGYEQYF. As DNA, the CDR3 is TGTGCCATCAGTGAGAGGGGCTACGAGCAGTACTTC.

The chain joins TRBV15 to TRBJ1-5, with D uncertain. The CDR3 consists of 12 residues. Germline V CDR1 and CDR2: LNHNV, YYDKDF (reference sequence). Trimming removed 3 bases at V and 4 bases at J, with 4 bases between. DNA of the CDR3: TGTGCCACCAGCAGGTCTAATCAGCCCCAGCATTTT. Translation: CATSRSNQPQHF.

This clone was detected once. The chain is built from TRBV19 and TRBJ2-7; TRBD1 agrees at 7 bases. V was clipped by 3 bases and J by 4 bases; unmatched bases: 9. The CDR3 has 15 residues. Germline V gives CDR1 LNHDA, CDR2 SQIVND (reference sequence). CDR3 protein: CASSIPGQTLYEQYF. The CDR3 DNA follows: TGTGCCAGTAGTATTCCGGGACAGACTTTGTACGAGCAGTACTTC.

The rearrangement uses TRBV6-6 and TRBJ1-5; no firm D call. Germline V lookup: CDR1 MNHNY, CDR2 SVGAGI (reference sequence). Trimming stripped 9 bases from V and 8 bases from J, with 14 bases between. The CDR3 sequence is 12 residues long. CDR3 amino acids: CASGEGLKPQHF. CDR3 DNA sequence: TGTGCCAGTGGAGAGGGATTAAAGCCCCAGCATTTT.

The genes are TRBV7-6 and TRBJ2-7; D might be TRBD2 (5 bases). Germline CDR1 and CDR2: SGHVS and FNYEAQ. V was clipped by 5 bases and J by 7 bases, with 12 bases between them. This CDR3 is built from 12 residues. CDR3 sequence (DNA): TGTGCCAGCAGCCTCCTACGGGGTGAGCAGTACTTC. This translates into CASSLLRGEQYF.

The gene calls are TRBV7-6 and TRBJ2-2, with a weak D call TRBD2 (6 bases). The ends were cut back, 1 base at V and 1 base at J, with 10 bases in the middle. Germline V gene lookup returns CDR1 SGHVS and CDR2 FNYEAQ. This CDR3 comprises 16 residues. This CDR3 reads CASSLVAEGNTGELFF. The CDR3 DNA is TGTGCCAGCAGCTTAGTGGCGGAGGGGAACACCGGGGAGCTGTTTTTT.

V gene TRBV5-4 combines with J gene TRBJ1-4; D unclear. Germline CDR1 is SGHNT and CDR2 is YYREEE (reference sequence). This CDR3 has 12 amino acids. V gave up 0 bases and J gave up 12 bases, with 9 bases separating them. The CDR3 sequence: CASSLDRGELFF. The CDR3 bases are TGTGCCAGCAGCTTGGATCGGGGTGAACTGTTTTTT.

The CDR3 DNA reads as TGTGCCAGCAGCTTGGATAACCCAGGGGACACTGAAGCTTTCTTT. It yields the protein CASSLDNPGDTEAFF. V and J are TRBV5-6 and TRBJ1-1; D perhaps matches TRBD1 (6 bases). The CDR3 totals 15 residues. Germline lookup yields CDR1 SGHDT and CDR2 YYEEEE. Between the trimmed V and J ends, which lost 0 bases and 3 bases, there was a span of 12 bases.

This clone was seen only once. The chain recombines TRBV5-1 with TRBJ1-4, with D possibly matching TRBD1 (6 bases). The CDR3 is made up of 15 amino acids. V was trimmed by 7 bases and J by 0 bases, leaving 13 bases between them. Germline loops: CDR1 SGHRS, CDR2 YFSETQ. The chain's CDR3 is CASRPQGPTNEKLFF. The CDR3 nucleotides read TGCGCCAGCCGACCCCAGGGGCCAACTAATGAAAAACTGTTTTTT.

The chain combines TRBV5-1 with TRBJ1-4; D is ambiguous. V was pared by 4 bases and J by 12 bases, with 16 bases between. CDR1 is SGHRS, CDR2 YFSETQ, per germline. CDR3 length equals 13 residues. The CDR3 coding sequence is TGCGCCAGCAGCATCGACGGGGATTCGGAACTGTTTTTT. Encoded protein: CASSIDGDSELFF.

The genes are TRBV7-9 and TRBJ1-1; possibly TRBD1 for D (5 bases). Germline assignment: CDR1 SEHNR and CDR2 FQNEAQ (reference sequence). There are 13 residues in the CDR3. With 5 bases removed from V and 5 bases from J, the gap between germline ends came to 12 bases. As DNA, the CDR3 is TGTGCCAGCAGCCCTCAGGGTGGTACTGAAGCTTTCTTT. It yields the protein CASSPQGGTEAFF. Drawing the rest from reference TRBV7-9 and TRBJ1-1, the complete variable domain is DTGVSQNPRHKITKRGQNVTFRCDPISEHNRLYWYRQTLGQGPEFLTYFQNEAQLEKSRLLSDRFSAERPKGSFSTLEIQRTEQGDSAMYLCASSPQGGTEAFFGQGTRLTVV.

The chain uses TRBV14 and TRBJ1-2, with D possibly TRBD1 on 5 matching bases. Trimming shortened V by 5 bases and J by 3 bases, and 16 bases separated the two germline ends. This CDR3 region has 15 residues. CDR1 and CDR2 (germline): SGHDN, FVKESK. The CDR3 is CASSSHRDLDYGYTF. CDR3 coding DNA: TGTGCCAGCAGCTCACACCGGGACTTAGACTATGGCTACACCTTC.

V and J are TRBV5-1 and TRBJ1-3, with TRBD1 matching 8 bases. The CDR3 covers 15 residues. CDR1 is SGHRS, CDR2 YFSETQ, per germline. J lost 4 bases, V lost 5 bases, and 8 bases had no gene match. Here the CDR3 DNA reads TGCGCCAGCAGAGGTCAGGGGGCGAGCGGAAACACCATATATTTT. Translation gives CASRGQGASGNTIYF.

This clone appeared a single time. This chain links TRBV2 with TRBJ1-2; 9 bases match TRBD1. This CDR3 comprises 16 residues. V lost 5 bases and J lost 1; bases outside the gene matches: 8. The germline CDR1 and CDR2 sequences are SNHLY and FYNNEI. This CDR3 is CASSPDPGQGNYGYTF. CDR3 DNA: TGTGCCAGCAGTCCTGACCCGGGACAGGGTAACTATGGCTACACCTTC.

This clone appeared a few times. J is TRBJ2-3 and V is TRBV11-2, with 8 bases fitting TRBD1. CDR1 and CDR2 from the germline V gene are SGHAT and FQNNGV. V shed 8 bases, J shed 13 bases, and the junction held 11 bases outside the gene matches. The CDR3 loop spans 12 amino acids. CDR3 amino acids: CASGKQGGAEYF. Written as DNA, the CDR3 is TGTGCCAGCGGAAAACAGGGGGGAGCTGAGTATTTT.

This sequence joins TRBV6-1 and TRBJ2-5, with a weak D call TRBD2 (6 bases). This CDR3 is 16 amino acids long. V lost 3 bases and J 5 bases, leaving 19 bases between the germline ends. Germline values: CDR1 MNHNS, CDR2 SASEGT. CDR3 coding DNA: TGTGCCAGCAGTGACCCAGGCGGGGTTCAGGAGGAGACCCAGTACTTC. Encoded protein: CASSDPGGVQEETQYF.

The V and J genes are TRBV11-3 and TRBJ2-1, with TRBD2 matching over 9 bases. CDR1 and CDR2 (germline): SGHNT, YENEEA. V lost 1 base to trimming and J lost 6 bases; unmatched junction nucleotides: 10. The CDR3 is made up of 17 amino acids. CDR3 amino acids: CASSLGLAGMRGNEQFF. The CDR3 DNA follows: TGTGCCAGCAGCTTAGGGCTAGCGGGGATGAGGGGCAATGAGCAGTTCTTC.

The chain carries TRBV29-1 and TRBJ2-2, with TRBD2 as a possible D gene (6 bases). Germline values: CDR1 SQVTM, CDR2 ANQGSEA. There are 15 residues in the CDR3. V was pared by 7 bases and J by 4 bases, with 19 bases between. The CDR3 sequence is CSADNGRGGTGELFF. The CDR3 DNA reads TGCAGCGCTGACAACGGGCGGGGCGGCACCGGGGAGCTGTTTTTT.

In DNA, the CDR3 is TGTGCCAGCAGCTCCACAGGAGGGGACACTGAAGCTTTCTTT. It encodes CASSSTGGDTEAFF. V usage is TRBV7-3 and J usage is TRBJ1-1; D is perhaps TRBD1 (5 bases). Germline V gene lookup returns CDR1 SGHTA and CDR2 FQGTGA. The CDR3 is made up of 14 amino acids. Trimming stripped 4 bases from V and 3 bases from J, with 12 bases between.

V and J are TRBV5-6 and TRBJ2-6; possibly TRBD1 for D (6 bases). V lost 6 bases to trimming and J lost 0 bases, with 22 bases between them. This CDR3 spans 19 amino acids. Germline V gene lookup returns CDR1 SGHDT and CDR2 YYEEEE. For the CDR3, the DNA is TGTGCCAGCACCCCTGAAATGACGGGACACAACTCTGGGGCCAACGTCCTGACTTTC. Translated, it gives CASTPEMTGHNSGANVLTF.

This clone occurred once. The chain uses TRBV10-1 and TRBJ2-5; D gene uncertain. Germline V CDR1 and CDR2: WNHNN, SYGVQD (reference sequence). The CDR3 loop spans 13 amino acids. Between the trimmed V and J ends, which lost 6 bases and 5 bases, there was a span of 13 bases. The CDR3 here is CASSTPWRETQYF. CDR3 DNA: TGCGCCAGCAGCACCCCCTGGCGGGAGACCCAGTACTTC.

V gene TRBV28 combines with J gene TRBJ1-5; 8 positions match TRBD1. The CDR3 runs 17 residues. From germline, CDR1 is MDHEN and CDR2 SYDVKM. The J segment lost 7 bases and the V segment lost 4 bases, leaving 15 bases of the junction unmatched. In DNA, the CDR3 is TGTGCCAGCAGTTCCCCCGGGGACAGGTCTCCGGGACAGCCCCAGCATTTT. Translation gives CASSSPGDRSPGQPQHF. Together with reference TRBV28 and TRBJ1-5, the CDR3 gives the full variable domain: DVKVTQSSRYLVKRTGEKVFLECVQDMDHENMFWYRQDPGLGLRLIYFSYDVKMKEKGDIPEGYSVSREKKERFSLILESASTNQTSMYLCASSSPGDRSPGQPQHFGDGTRLSIL.